The sequence of this T cell receptor (beta chain) was determined in a study of prognosis after radiotherapy for stage I lung cancer. Whole-study context: A biologically effective dose of at least 100 Gy came via 3-5 SBRT fractions.

Multiplex PCR in two rounds served to amplify TCR beta CDR3 from genomic DNA. First-round PCR, the initial amplification, used primers specific to each TRBV and TRBJ gene. MiXCR, applied by TCRdb to the multiplex PCR reads, yields one record per CDR3 protein. The profile covers some 56,000 distinct CDR3 sequences, with 26% appearing a single time and 7.5% taken by the ten largest. Peripheral venous blood was drawn in six-milliliter volumes, with a draw taken at each of two separate time points. Study-level findings and limits: A determination of whether the expanded TCR clones were tumor-specific was not made. Where distant metastases developed, patients had lower Shannon entropy after stereotactic body radiation therapy.

In this sample, this clonotype turned up many times. Its antigen is not identified. The CDR3 has 16 residues. Germline V gene sequence: CDR1 LNHDA, CDR2 SQIVND (reference sequence). V lost 2 bases to trimming and J lost 4 bases, with 15 bases between them. J is TRBJ1-5 and V is TRBV19; D possibly corresponds to TRBD1 (5 bases). The sample here was PBMCs, taken before or after stereotactic body radiation therapy (not recorded which). The TCR was taken from a donor at least 50 years old with non-small cell lung cancer. The DNA of the CDR3 is TGTGCCAGTAGTATAAACCCTACGGGGGGGAATCAGCCCCAGCATTTT. This sequence encodes CASSINPTGGNQPQHF.